The 29 T cell receptor beta chains below were found in one sample sequenced in a study of shared clonotypes between healthy human individuals. Produced via immunoSEQ multiplex PCR; TCRdb's table is partial and in-frame only. The table records some 2.3 million clones, about 92% of them present only once. The sequencing input was naive CD4+ T cells from PBMCs. Stated subset: CD45RA+ positively selected. The receptor source for this set is a young man in good health. Some clones in this sample may be carry-over from other donors' samples.

The genes are TRBV7-3 and TRBJ2-1; no clear D gene. CDR3 length: 13 residues. V was pared by 3 bases and J by 6 bases, with 9 bases between. Germline-derived CDR1 and CDR2 are SGHTA and FQGTGA. This chain's CDR3 is CASSFGSFNEQFF. Here the CDR3 DNA reads TGTGCCAGCAGCTTCGGTAGCTTCAATGAGCAGTTCTTC.

The gene calls are TRBV28 and TRBJ1-2; no clear D gene. The CDR3 spans 11 residues. Germline V lookup: CDR1 MDHEN, CDR2 SYDVKM. V was clipped by 6 bases and J by 3 bases, with 5 bases between them. For the CDR3, the DNA is TGTGCCAGCAGCCACTACTATGGCTACACCTTC. As protein: CASSHYYGYTF.

The chain joins TRBV29-1 to TRBJ1-4; unclear D gene. V was trimmed by 7 bases and J by 3 bases, leaving 9 bases between them. The CDR3 contains 12 residues. Looked up from germline, CDR1 is SQVTM and CDR2 is ANQGSEA. The CDR3 is CSGTGSNEKLFF. CDR3 DNA sequence: TGCAGCGGCACCGGCTCTAATGAAAAACTGTTTTTT. The full variable domain, completed using reference TRBV29-1 and TRBJ1-4, is SAVISQKPSRDICQRGTSLTIQCQVDSQVTMMFWYRQQPGQSLTLIATANQGSEATYESGFVIDKFPISRPNLTFSTLTVSNMSPEDSSIYLCSGTGSNEKLFFGSGTQLSVL.

The chain employs TRBV7-8 and TRBJ2-7, with unresolved D. This CDR3 is 14 amino acids long. Germline loops: CDR1 SGHVS, CDR2 FQNEAQ. The V end lost 7 bases, the J end lost 3 bases, and 16 bases lay between the germline ends. The CDR3 coding sequence is TGTGCCAGCACCGCCCCTAGGGCTGGCTACGAGCAGTACTTC. Translated, it gives CASTAPRAGYEQYF.

This chain links TRBV11-2 with TRBJ2-3, with D hard to call. CDR1 and CDR2 from the germline V gene are SGHAT and FQNNGV. Trimming stripped 3 bases from V and 0 bases from J, with 7 bases between. This CDR3 is 14 amino acids long. CDR3 nucleotide sequence: TGTGCCAGCAGCTTTTCCCAGAGCACAGATACGCAGTATTTT. Protein sequence: CASSFSQSTDTQYF.

This clone is a singleton in its sample. The V gene is TRBV28, the J gene TRBJ2-7; TRBD1 agrees at 9 bases. Germline CDR1 MDHEN, CDR2 SYDVKM. The CDR3 is 16 amino acids. Trimming removed 3 bases from V and 4 bases from J; junction bases left unmatched: 10. The CDR3 nucleotides read TGTGCCAGCAGTTTGCCTCTAGGGACAGGGAGGTACGAGCAGTACTTC. Protein: CASSLPLGTGRYEQYF. The variable domain in full, with the rest retrieved from reference TRBV28 and TRBJ2-7, is DVKVTQSSRYLVKRTGEKVFLECVQDMDHENMFWYRQDPGLGLRLIYFSYDVKMKEKGDIPEGYSVSREKKERFSLILESASTNQTSMYLCASSLPLGTGRYEQYFGPGTRLTVT.

This clone came up a few times. The sample holds other DNA sequences that translate to the same CDR3. The genes are TRBV29-1 and TRBJ1-1; no clear D. CDR3 length: 10 residues. The germline gives CDR1 SQVTM, CDR2 ANQGSEA. V gave up 6 bases and J gave up 5 bases, with 7 bases separating them. CDR3 amino acids: CSVGETEAFF. In DNA form, the CDR3 reads TGCAGCGTCGGGGAGACTGAAGCTTTCTTT.

This clone came up once. The genes are TRBV5-4 and TRBJ2-3; D is possibly TRBD2 (5 bases). Germline CDR1 is SGHNT and CDR2 is YYREEE (reference sequence). The V gene lost 5 bases and the J gene lost 5 bases, with 18 bases spanning the gap. The CDR3 contains 15 residues. The CDR3 coding sequence is TGTGCCAGCAGGCCGACGGGGAGTAGGCAAGATACGCAGTATTTT. It codes for CASRPTGSRQDTQYF.

This clone was observed once. The chain has TRBV28 and TRBJ1-2; 9 bases are shared with TRBD1. The V segment lost 10 bases and the J segment 4 bases; nucleotides outside the gene matches: 13. This CDR3 is 15 amino acids long. From germline, CDR1 is MDHEN and CDR2 SYDVKM. DNA for the CDR3: TGTGCCACCAGAACGCGACAGGGGGTAGGCTATGGCTACACCTTC. It translates to CATRTRQGVGYGYTF.

J is TRBJ1-2 and V is TRBV7-2; D remains ambiguous. Trimming took 4 bases from V and 4 from J, leaving 13 bases between them. This CDR3 is 14 amino acids long. Germline CDR1 SGHTA, CDR2 FQGNSA. The CDR3 DNA reads TGTGCCAGCAGCTCGGAACGGCATCGCTATGGCTACACCTTC. Protein product: CASSSERHRYGYTF.

The rearrangement links TRBV29-1 to TRBJ2-4; TRBD1 aligns across 7 bases. The CDR3 is 13 residues long. The junction had 5 bases not matched to a gene; V was cut back by 5 bases and J by 4 bases. The V gene's germline CDR1 is SQVTM and CDR2 ANQGSEA. The CDR3 DNA sequence: TGCAGCGTTCCCGGGACAGCTAAAAACATTCAGTACTTC. It encodes CSVPGTAKNIQYF. Combining the CDR3 with reference TRBV29-1 and TRBJ2-4 gives the whole variable domain SAVISQKPSRDICQRGTSLTIQCQVDSQVTMMFWYRQQPGQSLTLIATANQGSEATYESGFVIDKFPISRPNLTFSTLTVSNMSPEDSSIYLCSVPGTAKNIQYFGAGTRLSVL.

This chain uses TRBV6-1 with TRBJ1-5, with a weak D call TRBD1 (5 bases). V lost 2 bases and J lost 4, with 12 bases in between. The CDR3 totals 15 residues. CDR1 and CDR2 (germline): MNHNS, SASEGT. The CDR3 region is CASSEYATGNQPQHF. Here the CDR3 DNA reads TGTGCCAGCAGTGAATATGCAACAGGTAATCAGCCCCAGCATTTT.

This clone was found once. Written as DNA, the CDR3 is TGCAGCGGGCTAAAGCGGGCGTATAGCTCCTACAATGAGCAGTTCTTC. Its translation: CSGLKRAYSSYNEQFF. This sequence joins TRBV29-1 and TRBJ2-1; the D gene is possibly TRBD2 (6 bases). CDR1 SQVTM and CDR2 ANQGSEA come from the germline V gene. This CDR3 region has 16 residues. Trimming took 7 bases from V and 0 from J, leaving 19 bases between them.

The chain employs TRBV28 and TRBJ1-4; D possibly corresponds to TRBD1 (6 bases). Trimming removed 4 bases from V and 8 bases from J, with 14 bases in between. Germline loops: CDR1 MDHEN, CDR2 SYDVKM. This CDR3 region has 14 residues. This CDR3 reads CASSSGALREKLFF. CDR3 nucleotides: TGTGCCAGCAGTTCAGGGGCACTGAGGGAAAAACTGTTTTTT.

The chain employs TRBV6-5 and TRBJ2-5; D possibly corresponds to TRBD1 (5 bases). This CDR3 is 13 amino acids long. CDR1 and CDR2 from the germline V gene are MNHEY and SVGAGI. V was cut by 5 bases and J by 4 bases, with 11 bases left in between. The chain's CDR3 is CASSTRQRETQYF. The CDR3 coding sequence is TGTGCCAGCAGTACACGACAGCGAGAGACCCAGTACTTC.

This rearrangement joins TRBV6-1 to TRBJ2-5; the D gene is possibly TRBD1 (5 bases). Germline CDR1 MNHNS, CDR2 SASEGT. V was clipped by 1 base and J by 3 bases, with 12 bases between them. This CDR3 is built from 15 residues. CDR3 in amino acids: CASSEGLGAEETQYF. The CDR3 DNA reads as TGTGCCAGCAGTGAAGGGCTTGGGGCAGAAGAGACCCAGTACTTC.

The rearrangement links TRBV4-2 to TRBJ1-3, with D uncertain. Germline assignment: CDR1 LGHNA and CDR2 YNFKEQ. This CDR3 contains 11 residues. Trimming took off 0 bases at V and 12 bases at J, with 6 bases between the two ends. The CDR3 nucleotides are TGTGCCAGCAGCCAAGATCACAACATATATTTT. Translated, it gives CASSQDHNIYF.

V usage is TRBV12-5 and J usage is TRBJ2-7; D may be TRBD1 (6 bases). This CDR3 region has 18 residues. The V and J ends lost 8 bases and 2 bases respectively, with 28 bases between them. CDR1 is LGHNT and CDR2 is FRNRAP in the germline V gene. The chain's CDR3 is CASIIRDKPGFVTYEQYF. The CDR3 DNA reads TGTGCTAGTATTATTCGGGACAAACCAGGGTTTGTTACCTACGAGCAGTACTTC.

The chain carries TRBV5-1 and TRBJ1-2; 11 positions agree with TRBD1. Trimming cost V 4 bases and J 8 bases; bases outside gene matches: 7. In germline, CDR1 is SGHRS, CDR2 YFSETQ. CDR3 length equals 14 residues. CDR3 sequence reads: CASSEDRGRRGYTF. In DNA form, the CDR3 reads TGCGCCAGCAGCGAGGACAGGGGGCGGCGAGGCTACACCTTC.

In this sample, this clone turned up a few times. The V gene is TRBV9, the J gene TRBJ1-2; unclear D gene. Germline CDR1 SGDLS, CDR2 YYNGEE. V lost 4 bases, J lost 3 bases, and 13 bases lay in between. The length of the CDR3 is 14 residues. This CDR3 is CASSLRGEDYGYTF. The CDR3 DNA reads as TGTGCCAGCAGCCTCCGCGGGGAGGACTATGGCTACACCTTC. The full variable domain, with the rest looked up from reference TRBV9 and TRBJ1-2, is DSGVTQTPKHLITATGQRVTLRCSPRSGDLSVYWYQQSLDQGLQFLIQYYNGEERAKGNILERFSAQQFPDLHSELNLSSLELGDSALYFCASSLRGEDYGYTFGSGTRLTVV.

This chain connects TRBV29-1 to TRBJ1-1, with D unresolved. The V and J ends lost 6 bases and 6 bases respectively, with 17 bases between them. In germline, CDR1 is SQVTM, CDR2 ANQGSEA. The CDR3 is 13 amino acids. The DNA of the CDR3 is TGCAGCGTGGAGGGTTCCTTCGCGGCTGAAGCTTTCTTT. As protein: CSVEGSFAAEAFF. The full variable domain, in which reference TRBV29-1 and TRBJ1-1 provide the parts outside the CDR3, is SAVISQKPSRDICQRGTSLTIQCQVDSQVTMMFWYRQQPGQSLTLIATANQGSEATYESGFVIDKFPISRPNLTFSTLTVSNMSPEDSSIYLCSVEGSFAAEAFFGQGTRLTVV.

V is TRBV28 and J is TRBJ1-2, with D possibly being TRBD1 (5 bases). CDR1 is MDHEN, CDR2 SYDVKM, per germline. The CDR3 runs to 15 residues. With 1 base removed from V and 2 bases from J, the gap between germline ends came to 11 bases. The CDR3 reads CASSLSPTENYGYTF. Here the CDR3 DNA reads TGTGCCAGCAGTTTATCCCCGACAGAAAACTATGGCTACACCTTC.

CDR3 protein: CAWSVLGQRNEKLFF. CDR3 coding DNA: TGTGCCTGGAGTGTCTTAGGACAGCGAAATGAAAAACTGTTTTTT. The genes are TRBV30 and TRBJ1-4; D is perhaps TRBD1 (6 bases). The CDR3 consists of 15 residues. V lost 0 bases, J lost 5 bases, and 13 bases lay in between. Germline V lookup: CDR1 GTSNPN, CDR2 SVGIG (reference sequence).

V gene TRBV29-1 combines with J gene TRBJ2-2; TRBD2 agrees at 11 bases. Germline CDR1 SQVTM, CDR2 ANQGSEA. V lost 7 bases and J lost 5; bases outside the gene matches: 6. This CDR3 has 14 residues. The CDR3 protein is CSGRLAGLTGELFF. The CDR3 nucleotides read TGCAGCGGCCGACTAGCGGGATTGACCGGGGAGCTGTTTTTT.

The genes are TRBV28 and TRBJ1-5, with 7 bases aligning to TRBD1. CDR1 is MDHEN and CDR2 is SYDVKM in the germline V gene. The CDR3 extends over 18 amino acids. After removal of 3 bases from V and 0 bases from J, the junction contained 11 bases not matched to a gene. In DNA form, the CDR3 reads TGTGCCAGCAGTTTTCCCCGGGACAGAAGTTATAGCAATCAGCCCCAGCATTTT. Its translation is CASSFPRDRSYSNQPQHF.

The V and J genes are TRBV15 and TRBJ2-3; TRBD2 might be the D (6 bases). Germline V lookup: CDR1 LNHNV, CDR2 YYDKDF (reference sequence). This CDR3 comprises 14 residues. Trimming removed 4 bases at V and 5 bases at J, with 13 bases between. The DNA of the CDR3 is TGTGCCACCAGCATAGGACTGGGGGGAGATACGCAGTATTTT. Residues: CATSIGLGGDTQYF.

V usage is TRBV5-1 and J usage is TRBJ2-1, with 8 bases that match TRBD2. J gave up 4 bases and V 4 bases, and 7 bases lay outside the gene matches. From germline, CDR1 is SGHRS and CDR2 YFSETQ. The CDR3 spans 15 residues. Here the CDR3 reads CASSGTGGRYNEQFF. Written as DNA, the CDR3 is TGCGCCAGCAGCGGCACGGGCGGGAGGTACAATGAGCAGTTCTTC.

The chain employs TRBV5-1 and TRBJ2-2; 8 bases match TRBD2. This CDR3 is built from 15 residues. With 0 bases clipped from V and 7 bases from J, the junction kept 5 bases outside the gene matches. Looked up from germline, CDR1 is SGHRS and CDR2 is YFSETQ. The CDR3 DNA reads as TGCGCCAGCAGCTTGGGAGCGGGAGCGGGCGGGGAGCTGTTTTTT. Protein product: CASSLGAGAGGELFF.

Remarks on this clone: The same CDR3 also results from other DNA sequences found in this sample. The chain joins TRBV18 to TRBJ2-1; 9 nucleotides line up with TRBD2. Looked up from germline, CDR1 is KGHSH and CDR2 is LQKENI. Trimming at V came to 3 bases and at J to 0 bases, leaving 0 bases not matched to a gene. This CDR3 is built from 15 residues. In nucleotides, the CDR3 is TGTGCCAGCTCACCTAGCGGGAGCTCCTACAATGAGCAGTTCTTC. Protein product: CASSPSGSSYNEQFF.